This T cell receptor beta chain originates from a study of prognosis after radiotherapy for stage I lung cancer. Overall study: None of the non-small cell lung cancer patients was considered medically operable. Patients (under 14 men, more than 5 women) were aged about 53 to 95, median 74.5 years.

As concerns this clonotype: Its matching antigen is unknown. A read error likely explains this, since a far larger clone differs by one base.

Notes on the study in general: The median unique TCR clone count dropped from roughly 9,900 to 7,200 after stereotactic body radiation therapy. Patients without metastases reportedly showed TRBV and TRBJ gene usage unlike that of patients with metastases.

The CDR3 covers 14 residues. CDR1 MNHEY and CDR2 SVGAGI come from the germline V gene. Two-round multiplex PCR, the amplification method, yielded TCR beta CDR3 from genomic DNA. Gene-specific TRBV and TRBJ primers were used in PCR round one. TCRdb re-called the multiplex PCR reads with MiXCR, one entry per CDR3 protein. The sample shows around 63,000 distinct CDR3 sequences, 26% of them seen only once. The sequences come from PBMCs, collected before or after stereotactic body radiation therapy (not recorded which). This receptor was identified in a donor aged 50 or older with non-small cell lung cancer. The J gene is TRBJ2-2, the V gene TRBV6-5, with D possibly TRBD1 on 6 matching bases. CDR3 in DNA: TGTGCCAGCAGGCCTTACAGGGTCACCGGGGAGCCGTTTTTT. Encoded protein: CASRPYRVTGEPFF.